This entry describes one T cell receptor (beta chain). The clone's antigen remains unknown. The sample holds no much larger clone one base away, and base qualities are not on file. The data are from a study of cytomegalovirus exposure and HLA in healthy donors (dated by TCRdb to the late 2010s). For the study in its entirety: An earlier analysis of several hundred of the donors reported 276 Gb of sequence data and roughly 120 million unique TCR beta sequences obtained from some 200 million T cells. To study patterns of TCR occurrence, a later analysis re-analyzed previously published TCR beta repertoires from under 750 donors and added high-resolution HLA genotyping. The study profiled the T cell repertoires of around 700 subjects by immunosequencing and related them to cytomegalovirus serostatus. Among the approximately 400 genotyped donors, 81% belonged to the genetic ancestry cluster associated with self-reported Caucasian donors. Among roughly 400 genotyped donors of the cohort, an average of approximately 240,000 unique TCR beta nucleotide sequences was sequenced per donor, of which 15% to 20% were non-productive. To decide whether each TCR beta V gene segment behaved as functional or pseudogenic, an earlier analysis of some 570 of the donors relied on high-throughput TCR beta sequencing. Genome-wide SNP genotypes for about three fifths of the 666 donors were used in a later genetic analysis, which treated that subset as a discovery cohort. A separate validation cohort of over a hundred different subjects was used in addition to the approximately 700-subject first cohort. To predict cytomegalovirus infection status, the study combined high-throughput TCR immunosequencing, statistical association of individual TCRs with disease status, and machine learning. Approximately 300 gigabases of sequencing data and 70 million to 100 million unique TCR sequences were included in an early release covering roughly 600 HLA-typed donors. Because of strong linkage in the cohort, roughly five DR-DQ haplotypes were treated as single units for association and clustering. The study aimed to test whether cataloging public T cell receptors could reveal signatures of past pathogen exposure. All discovery cohort repertoires had been generated using a single sequencing platform. Class I and class II HLA loci were covered by the typing at four-digit resolution. Alongside the repertoire data, information on donor age, sex, ethnicity and CMV serostatus was compiled. Rather than drawing on any new phenotypic data, the later analysis identified candidate immune exposures from TCR beta sequences and the way those sequences occurred across donors. The number of donors typed differed by locus, with roughly 620-630 for A, B, C, DRB1 and DQB1, around 500 for DQA1, over 600 for DPA1, and approximately 470 for DPB1. Study-wide conclusions, independent of this receptor: Linkage disequilibrium might explain the correlated functional status among segregating V segments, but an unknown experimental factor could not be excluded. Compared with equally common non-associated chains, HLA-associated TCR beta chains in a later analysis were more clonally expanded and had lower generation probabilities. Cytomegalovirus status was reported to be diagnosed by the classifier with high specificity and sensitivity in both the original and validation cohorts. CMV serostatus was the only immune exposure information available for the cohort. Several of the top co-occurrence clusters appeared to be linked to parvovirus B19, influenza, CMV and Epstein-Barr virus, according to a later analysis. In an earlier analysis of 587 of the donors, most TCR beta V segments appeared in productive rearrangements about 87% or about 30% of the time, broadly matching IMGT annotations. A few of the identified cytomegalovirus-associated TCR beta chains were confirmed in vitro to be specific for cytomegalovirus antigens. Most CMV-associated TCR beta chains appeared to be HLA-restricted in a later analysis, and the HLA associations seemed to be driven largely by CMV exposure. The sequencing pipeline was judged likely to have produced a cluster of highly shared sequence variants as a technical artifact. The presence/absence analyses assumed that sequencing depth was roughly uniform across donors, and that assumption may not be true. In a later analysis, TCR association rates were found to vary across HLA loci, with the most associated TCRs seen for DRB1 alleles and the fewest for HLA-C alleles. When HLA alleles, especially DR and DQ, strongly co-occurred, TCR associations were difficult to assign to individual alleles. Across donors, most TCR sequences were observed very rarely, whereas some public TCRs were present in many individuals. The authors suggested that the approach could potentially be generalized to other disease states and immunological phenotypes. A later analysis associated about 17,000 TCR beta sequences with specific HLA alleles at a false discovery rate of 0.05. According to a later genetic analysis, donors in an Asian-associated ancestry cluster had fewer N-insertions in productive TCRs than the approximately 650-donor mean. The cohort was sequenced for TCR beta chains only, and without alpha or paired-chain data the features that could be detected were limited. Because some donors lacked HLA typing at each locus, the association tests relied only on the typed subset. The study listed 170 or so TCR beta chains as associated with cytomegalovirus. Because counts were too low, more than 15 rarely observed V segments, including chromosome 9 orphons, were left out of the earlier analysis of over 550 of the donors. A further reported finding was that TCR beta sequences accurately predicted the HLA-A and HLA-B alleles for most subjects in the first cohort. Some IMGT-functional V segments, including TRBV6-2 and TRBV6-3, could not be distinguished by the 87-base-pair reads and were therefore excluded. In a later genetic analysis, a missense DCLRE1C variant was associated with V-gene and J-gene trimming of TCR beta chains, and the association was replicated in an independent cohort.

The cohort comprised some 730 healthy bone marrow donors. At the time of sampling, every cohort member was nominally healthy, though immune exposures that went unrecorded were likely present. The donor tested CMV seropositive, placing the donor among the 289 seropositive members of the cohort. A peripheral blood sample was provided by each donor, and peripheral blood mononuclear cells were used for TCR beta sequencing. The Qiagen DNeasy Blood Extraction Kit was used to extract genomic DNA from the blood cell samples. Library preparation employed the immunoSEQ multiplex PCR assay. For the multiplex PCR, a mixture combining 60 forward primers for TCR Vbeta segments and 13 reverse primers for TCR Jbeta segments was used. A multiplex PCR assay on genomic DNA amplified the CDR3 region of rearranged TCR beta genes. Amplified TCR beta libraries were sequenced as 87-base-pair reads on the Illumina HiSeq System. The study's own analysis went as follows. In a later analysis, about 80 million unique TCR beta chains were counted across the 650 to 750 repertoires, and approximately 11 million of these chains were shared by at least two donors. Raw reads were error-corrected and collapsed into unique sequences with a nearest-neighbor algorithm that merged closely related sequences to remove PCR and sequencing errors. CDR3 sequences were aligned to IMGT reference sequences to assign V, D and J gene segments. For a sequence to be retained, a match of at least six nucleotides to both a V gene segment and a J gene segment was required. Rearrangements were classified as productive when the CDR3 lacked stop codons and remained in frame with V and J, and all other rearrangements were classified as non-productive. CDR3 was defined according to IMGT convention as the region running from the second conserved V-encoded cysteine to the conserved J-encoded phenylalanine. In an earlier analysis of around 640 of the donors, sequences lacking an unambiguous match to a single V gene segment were excluded. In an earlier analysis of 450 to 750 of the donors, a V segment was called functional when productive rearrangements were above 56.7%, and segregating when the standard deviation between donors exceeded 5%. A statistical classification framework was built for diagnosing cytomegalovirus status from the catalog of TCR beta chain sequences. In a later analysis, V and J genes were assigned by comparing TCR nucleotide sequences against IMGT/GENE-DB human TR gene sequences. In a later analysis, CDR3 sequences and most-parsimonious VDJ recombination scenarios were assigned using the TCRdist pipeline. In a later analysis, each TCR beta chain was defined by its CDR3 amino acid sequence together with its V-gene family, and reads without a unique V-gene family were excluded. To address suspected cross-contamination and a sequencing artifact, a later analysis removed under 600 highly shared, low-generation-probability nucleotide sequences. In a later analysis, a clonal expansion index was calculated for each public chain from normalized within-repertoire ranks of inferred template counts. In a later analysis, generation probabilities were computed using a VDJ recombination model fitted to out-of-frame rearrangements, and the results were checked against IGoR. Hypergeometric tests were used in a later analysis to score TCR-TCR, TCR-HLA and TCR-CMV co-occurrence, with a repertoire-size bias correction applied to the TCR pairs. False discovery rates were estimated in a later analysis by permuting HLA or CMV assignments 20 times. In a later analysis, co-occurring TCRs were grouped using DBSCAN, and TCRdist sequence similarity was added for clustering within HLA-allele-positive subsets. Repertoires with fewer than 30,000 or more than 120,000 public chains, plus five repertoires with anomalous nucleotide sharing, were excluded from co-occurrence clustering. The immuneACCESS repertoire file appears here via TCRdb, limited to in-frame rearrangements. These files lack a portion of the clones; in checked studies, under half of the deficit traces to unresolved V genes, and the cause of the others is not known. V and J calls and clone size follow that table, whereas D and trimming were derived from the DNA. The sample yields roughly 160,000 clones; more than 75% were counted once. The ten largest account for about 2.7% of the sample.

The germline V end is reduced by 7 bases and the J end by 3 bases; junction bases left unmatched: 11. Taken from the germline V gene, the CDR1 and CDR2 loops are SGDLS and YYNGEE. Counted from cysteine to phenylalanine, this CDR3 has 16 amino acids. The entry retains the CDR3 DNA only, 48 bases that are in frame from base 1. The V gene is TRBV9 and the J gene is TRBJ2-2, with 8 middle bases fitting TRBD2. This clonotype was obtained from a man aged 25 to 40 in good health and CMV-seropositive. Sequenced: PBMCs. The CDR3 region reads CASDTAGVSDTGELFF. The nucleotides read TGTGCCAGCGATACAGCGGGAGTTTCCGACACCGGGGAGCTGTTTTTT.